A selection of T cell receptor beta chains follows, all from one sample in a study of T-cell memory formation after mild COVID-19. In TCRdb, the 5' RACE reads were re-called with MiXCR into one record per CDR3 protein. The repertoire holds around 390,000 distinct CDR3 sequences, with more than 15% as singletons. Sequencing was carried out using PBMCs or a T cell subset sorted from them (not recorded which). Receptors were obtained from a man between 18 and 29 years old who had mild COVID-19 (a few samples of this study predate the infection). Cell type and time point are not known. The conserved cysteine and the conserved F or W are not part of the CDR3 here. Fields, in order: CDR3 protein, J gene, D gene, V gene. D genes are given only for firm matches.

ASLAGGDHTQY | TRBJ2-3 | TRBD2 | TRBV11-2
ATAGQSNSPLH | TRBJ1-6 | - | TRBV27
ASSITGEEQY | TRBJ2-7 | TRBD1 | TRBV27
TSSQDTAGLTGELF | TRBJ2-2 | - | TRBV1
SAPRQEATGELF | TRBJ2-2 | - | TRBV20-1
ASSQVGEGSEQF | TRBJ2-1 | TRBD2 | TRBV4-1
ASSPRGGGEQF | TRBJ2-1 | TRBD2 | TRBV18
ASSEEAGAKQY | TRBJ2-3 | - | TRBV2
ASSLNPGNTEAF | TRBJ1-1 | - | TRBV7-2
ASSRDRRNTGELF | TRBJ2-2 | - | TRBV7-2
ASRGIRAGGTDTQY | TRBJ2-3 | TRBD2 | TRBV6-5
ASSLPPNEQF | TRBJ2-1 | - | TRBV12-3/TRBV12-4
ASSVTGTFSGNTIY | TRBJ1-3 | - | TRBV9
ASKASGGSGDTQY | TRBJ2-3 | TRBD2 | TRBV4-3
ASSGQGDSPLH | TRBJ1-6 | TRBD1 | TRBV18
ASSQDMGRPSYNEQF | TRBJ2-1 | - | TRBV4-1
ASSRTDVRGEQY | TRBJ2-7 | - | TRBV7-9
ASSLEDYYEQY | TRBJ2-7 | - | TRBV12-3/TRBV12-4
ASSLFFLGRVENYGYT | TRBJ1-2 | - | TRBV5-1
ASSRRQARNAGELF | TRBJ2-2 | - | TRBV7-8
ASSEWYYTEAF | TRBJ1-1 | - | TRBV6-4
ASSLLGVGEQY | TRBJ2-7 | - | TRBV27
ASSPGTYGDTQY | TRBJ2-3 | - | TRBV18
ASSISAVRSSPLH | TRBJ1-6 | - | TRBV7-9
ASSPRIAGPDTQY | TRBJ2-3 | TRBD2 | TRBV5-4
ASSLLGGARYTGELF | TRBJ2-2 | - | TRBV11-2
ASSRMTSGASSSTDTQY | TRBJ2-3 | TRBD2 | TRBV4-3
ASSLSSGGWNEQF | TRBJ2-1 | TRBD2 | TRBV7-3
ASSQGAFTGMNTEAF | TRBJ1-1 | - | TRBV3-1
ASSPEGGPYNEQF | TRBJ2-1 | - | TRBV9
AWSVQGNEQF | TRBJ2-1 | TRBD1 | TRBV30
ASSVTGTVTDLYQY | TRBJ2-3 | TRBD1 | TRBV5-1
SARDTARFVNTEAF | TRBJ1-1 | - | TRBV20-1
ASSLKGQSYNEQF | TRBJ2-1 | TRBD1 | TRBV7-8
ASSLVTADYGYT | TRBJ1-2 | - | TRBV7-8
ASSLARGFSGYT | TRBJ1-2 | TRBD1 | TRBV5-1
ASSPWGDQGEKLF | TRBJ1-4 | - | TRBV5-1
ASSLGRRGTDTQY | TRBJ2-3 | TRBD2 | TRBV7-9
ASSFSSPDTQY | TRBJ2-3 | - | TRBV5-5
SGREGGEAF | TRBJ1-1 | - | TRBV29-1
ASSQGWAGQRYNEQF | TRBJ2-1 | - | TRBV4-1
ASSYGGSSYNEQF | TRBJ2-1 | - | TRBV6-5
ASSYRGASYEQY | TRBJ2-7 | - | TRBV6-5
SVAGGYTEAF | TRBJ1-1 | - | TRBV29-1
ASSLEGTGELF | TRBJ2-2 | - | TRBV5-1
ASSPPGSVPETQY | TRBJ2-5 | - | TRBV18
ASSQTGGLNEQY | TRBJ2-7 | TRBD1 | TRBV7-9
AIRRDANQPQH | TRBJ1-5 | - | TRBV10-3
ASTPQSSNTEAF | TRBJ1-1 | - | TRBV5-1
AVPIPTPGGTYEQY | TRBJ2-7 | TRBD2 | TRBV2
ASSPSRGATGELF | TRBJ2-2 | - | TRBV7-3
AISDQVLTGGFYGYT | TRBJ1-2 | TRBD1 | TRBV10-3
ASSSIAGAGRDTQY | TRBJ2-3 | TRBD2 | TRBV7-9